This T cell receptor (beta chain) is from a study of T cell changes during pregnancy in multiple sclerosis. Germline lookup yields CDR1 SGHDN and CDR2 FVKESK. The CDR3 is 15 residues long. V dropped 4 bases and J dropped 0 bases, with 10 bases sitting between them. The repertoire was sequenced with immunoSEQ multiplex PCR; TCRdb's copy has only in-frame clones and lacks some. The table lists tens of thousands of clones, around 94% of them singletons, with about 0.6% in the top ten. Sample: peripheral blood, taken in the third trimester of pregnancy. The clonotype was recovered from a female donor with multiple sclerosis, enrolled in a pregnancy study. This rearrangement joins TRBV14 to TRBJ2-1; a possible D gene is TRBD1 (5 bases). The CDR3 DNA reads TGTGCCAGCAGCCGCCAGGGAATCTCCTACAATGAGCAGTTCTTC. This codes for CASSRQGISYNEQFF.